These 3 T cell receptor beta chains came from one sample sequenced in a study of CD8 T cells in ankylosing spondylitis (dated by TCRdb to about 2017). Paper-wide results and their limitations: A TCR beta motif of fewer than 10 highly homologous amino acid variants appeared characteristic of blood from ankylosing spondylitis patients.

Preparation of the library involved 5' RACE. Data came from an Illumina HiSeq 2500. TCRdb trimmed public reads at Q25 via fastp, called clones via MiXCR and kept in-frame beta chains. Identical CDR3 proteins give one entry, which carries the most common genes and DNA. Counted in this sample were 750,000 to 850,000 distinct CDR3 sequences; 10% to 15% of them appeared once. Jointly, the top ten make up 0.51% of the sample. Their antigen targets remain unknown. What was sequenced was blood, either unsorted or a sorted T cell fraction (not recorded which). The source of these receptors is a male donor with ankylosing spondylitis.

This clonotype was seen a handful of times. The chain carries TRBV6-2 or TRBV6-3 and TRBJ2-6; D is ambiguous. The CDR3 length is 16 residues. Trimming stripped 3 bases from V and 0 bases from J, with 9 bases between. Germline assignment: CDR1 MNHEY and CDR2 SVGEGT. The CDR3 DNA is TGTGCCAGCAGTTATCATCGAAGCTCTGGGGCCAACGTCCTGACTTTC. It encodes CASSYHRSSGANVLTF.

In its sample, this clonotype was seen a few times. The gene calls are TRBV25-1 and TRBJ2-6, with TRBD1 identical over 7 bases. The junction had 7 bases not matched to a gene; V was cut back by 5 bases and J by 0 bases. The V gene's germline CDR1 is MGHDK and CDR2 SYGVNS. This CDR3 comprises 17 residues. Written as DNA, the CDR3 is TGTGCCAGCAGTTCCTGGGACAGTCGCTCTGGGGCCAACGTCCTGACTTTC. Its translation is CASSSWDSRSGANVLTF.

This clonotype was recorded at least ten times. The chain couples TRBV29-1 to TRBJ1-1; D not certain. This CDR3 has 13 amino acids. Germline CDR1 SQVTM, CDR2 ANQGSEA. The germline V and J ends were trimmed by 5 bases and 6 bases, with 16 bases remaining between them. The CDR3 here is CSVMSQPDAEAFF. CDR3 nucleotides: TGCAGCGTTATGTCCCAGCCAGACGCTGAAGCTTTCTTT.